Shown below are 15 T cell receptor beta chains from a single sample sequenced in a study of breast tumors, draining lymph nodes, adjacent tissues (dated by TCRdb to about 2016). Libraries came from multiplex PCR. The sequencer was an Illumina HiSeq 2000. The public reads were run again by TCRdb, first through fastp at Q25 and then through MiXCR, and only productive beta chains were kept. CDR3 protein duplicates are merged, each entry listing the most common genes and DNA. The sample table lists 25,000 to 40,000 distinct CDR3 sequences, 60% to 80% of them with a count of one. The biggest ten clones account for over 15% of the sample. Material for sequencing was breast tumor tissue. These receptors came from a female donor with breast cancer. Some clones in this sample may be carry-over from other donors' samples.

This clonotype showed up just a few times. The J gene is TRBJ2-3, the V gene TRBV5-1, with D hard to call. This CDR3 is 15 amino acids long. Germline CDR1 SGHRS, CDR2 YFSETQ. Between the trimmed V and J ends, which lost 2 bases and 0 bases, there was a span of 10 bases. The CDR3 loop reads CASSFSPTSTDTQYF. The CDR3 coding sequence is TGCGCCAGCAGCTTTTCCCCTACTAGCACAGATACGCAGTATTTT.

The rearrangement uses TRBV7-8 and TRBJ2-1; 8 bases are shared with TRBD2. This CDR3 is built from 14 residues. Germline V gives CDR1 SGHVS, CDR2 FQNEAQ. The DNA of the CDR3 is TGTTTATCCACTTCGAATCGGGGGACTAGTGAGCAGTTCTTC. As protein: CLSTSNRGTSEQFF.

The chain employs TRBV5-1 and TRBJ2-2; no firm D call. Trimming stripped 0 bases from V and 1 base from J, with 1 base between. From germline, CDR1 is SGHRS and CDR2 YFSETQ. This CDR3 is 13 amino acids long. CDR3: CASSLGNTGELFF. The CDR3 nucleotides are TGCGCCAGCAGCTTGGGGAACACCGGGGAGCTGTTTTTT.

A single count supports this clonotype. The chain links TRBV6-6 to TRBJ1-6, with TRBD1 matching over 8 bases. Trimming removed 6 bases from V and 7 bases from J; junction bases left unmatched: 11. The CDR3 has 16 residues. Germline assignment: CDR1 MNHNY and CDR2 SVGAGI (reference sequence). CDR3 sequence: CASRKRTGRSNSPLHF. Here the CDR3 DNA reads TGTGCCAGCAGGAAGAGGACAGGGCGATCCAATTCACCCCTCCACTTT.

The chain uses TRBV11-2 and TRBJ2-3; D might be TRBD2 (6 bases). CDR3 length equals 16 residues. Trimming left V 8 bases short and J 4 bases short, with 22 bases between. CDR1 is SGHAT, CDR2 FQNNGV, per germline. The CDR3 region has the DNA TGTGCCAGCGGTCCGTCGCCTAGCGCGGGCGCAGATACGCAGTATTTT. This encodes CASGPSPSAGADTQYF.

The chain carries TRBV12-5 and TRBJ2-7, with D possibly being TRBD2 (6 bases). V shed 6 bases and J shed 7 bases, with 16 bases lying between them. Germline lookup yields CDR1 LGHNT and CDR2 FRNRAP. This CDR3 contains 13 residues. The CDR3 nucleotides are TGTGCTAGTGGGTTGTCCATGGAGGGGGAGCAGTACTTC. Its translation is CASGLSMEGEQYF.

This clonotype is labeled medium-sized. The chain carries TRBV25-1 and TRBJ1-2, with 7 bases lining up with TRBD1. The CDR3 sequence is 15 residues long. Germline V gene lookup returns CDR1 MGHDK and CDR2 SYGVNS. Germline trimming cut 4 bases from V and 8 bases from J; bases unmatched to any gene: 13. The CDR3, as DNA: TGTGCCAGCAGTGCACGTAGGGGACAGCCCCAAGGCTACACCTTC. It is translated as CASSARRGQPQGYTF.

The V and J genes are TRBV10-3 and TRBJ2-3; 11 nucleotides match TRBD2. This CDR3 comprises 14 residues. Looked up from germline, CDR1 is ENHRY and CDR2 is SYGVKD. Trimming cost V 9 bases and J 1 base; bases outside gene matches: 3. The CDR3 sequence: CAMSTSGGTDTQYF. The CDR3 DNA follows: TGTGCCATGTCGACTAGCGGGGGCACAGATACGCAGTATTTT.

The rearrangement uses TRBV2 and TRBJ2-1; no clear D gene. This CDR3 comprises 14 residues. Germline CDR1 reads SNHLY; CDR2 reads FYNNEI. The V gene lost 6 bases and the J gene lost 0 bases, with 9 bases spanning the gap. The CDR3 loop reads CASSALSSYNEQFF. CDR3 in DNA: TGTGCCAGCAGCGCACTTAGCTCCTACAATGAGCAGTTCTTC.

Many counts were recorded for this clonotype. The V gene is TRBV29-1, the J gene TRBJ1-2, with 8 bases identical to TRBD1. This CDR3 contains 20 residues. Germline V gene sequence: CDR1 SQVTM, CDR2 ANQGSEA. J lost 2 bases, V lost 6 bases, and 26 bases had no gene match. The CDR3 DNA sequence: TGCAGCGTAAATCGACCCCCGACTTTAGACGGACAGGGTGGGAACTATGGCTACACCTTC. It encodes CSVNRPPTLDGQGGNYGYTF.

V usage is TRBV20-1 and J usage is TRBJ1-6; D possibly corresponds to TRBD1 (5 bases). The CDR3 covers 14 residues. The germline V gene encodes CDR1 DFQATT and CDR2 SNEGSKA (reference sequence). Trimming pared 5 bases from V and 5 bases from J, leaving 13 bases between. The CDR3 DNA reads as TGCAGTGCTCTACGGACAAGGGATAATTCACCCCTCCACTTT. Protein: CSALRTRDNSPLHF.

The chain employs TRBV19 and TRBJ2-1, with TRBD1 matching over 9 bases. Germline CDR1 and CDR2: LNHDA and SQIVND (reference sequence). V shed 7 bases and J 4 bases; nucleotides not matched to a gene: 8. This CDR3 has 15 residues. In nucleotides, the CDR3 is TGTGCCAGTACAGTGACAGGGGGGGGATACAATGAGCAGTTCTTC. Translation gives CASTVTGGGYNEQFF.

This clonotype was seen many times. The chain joins TRBV6-5 to TRBJ1-3; D is unclear. V gave up 0 bases and J gave up 2 bases, with 5 bases separating them. The CDR3 is 14 residues long. The germline V gene encodes CDR1 MNHEY and CDR2 SVGAGI. This chain's CDR3 is CASSYSTTGNTIYF. CDR3 bases: TGTGCCAGCAGTTACTCCACCACTGGAAACACCATATATTTT.

The chain has TRBV7-2 and TRBJ1-6; 9 bases map to TRBD1. This CDR3 comprises 16 residues. The V segment lost 3 bases and the J segment 10 bases; nucleotides outside the gene matches: 10. CDR1 is SGHTA and CDR2 is FQGNSA in the germline V gene. This CDR3 reads CASSFAGTGTRSPLHF. As DNA, the CDR3 is TGTGCCAGCAGCTTCGCAGGGACAGGGACCCGCTCACCCCTCCACTTT.

This clonotype showed up many times. This chain joins TRBV3-1 and TRBJ2-3; possibly TRBD2 for D (6 bases). Germline assignment: CDR1 LGHDT and CDR2 YNNKEL (reference sequence). With 8 bases removed from V and 1 base from J, the gap between germline ends came to 10 bases. The CDR3 is made up of 13 amino acids. The CDR3 is CASELAGTDTQYF. CDR3 nucleotide sequence: TGTGCCAGCGAACTAGCTGGCACAGATACGCAGTATTTT.